A selection of T cell receptor beta chains follows, all from one sample in a study of radiation and T cells in renal cell carcinoma. TCRdb's table, derived via immunoSEQ multiplex PCR, lists solely in-frame clones and lacks some. In the table there are 90,000 to 95,000 clones, roughly four fifths of which are singletons. Sequences were derived from blood, sampled from a patient whose treatment included radiotherapy and nephrectomy. These receptors all come from a man aged 55 to 69 with renal cell carcinoma. The CDR3 runs from the conserved cysteine through the conserved F or W. D genes are given only for firm matches. Expanded clones get a size class; other rows say once, few or many, or leave the size out.

j_call clone_size v_call d_call cdr3_aa cdr3_nt
TRBJ1-2 - TRBV28 TRBD1 CASSWGSGGIQGAYGYTF TGTGCCAGCAGTTGGGGTTCCGGAGGAATACAGGGGGCGTATGGCTACACCTTC
TRBJ2-1 - TRBV4-1 - CASSQGLASRSYNEQFF TGCGCCAGCAGCCAAGGCCTAGCAAGCCGCTCCTACAATGAGCAGTTCTTC
TRBJ2-7 - TRBV14 - CASSQLKQPYEQYF TGTGCCAGCAGCCAATTGAAACAGCCCTACGAGCAGTACTTC
TRBJ1-1 - TRBV7-2 - CASSPHKAQGRAFF TGTGCCAGCAGCCCCCATAAAGCACAGGGTCGAGCTTTCTTT
TRBJ2-3 - TRBV6-1 - CASSVSWTDQNTQYF TGTGCCAGCAGTGTTTCGTGGACAGACCAGAATACGCAGTATTTT
TRBJ1-4 - TRBV18 TRBD1 CASSPVDRDAEKLFF TGTGCCAGCTCACCAGTGGACAGGGACGCGGAAAAACTGTTTTTT
TRBJ1-3 - TRBV10-2 - CASSPTQRSSGNTIYF TGCGCCAGCAGTCCCACCCAAAGGAGCTCTGGAAACACCATATATTTT
TRBJ1-3 - TRBV18 TRBD1 CASSSTGTGSGNTIYF TGTGCCAGCTCTAGTACCGGGACAGGGTCCGGAAACACCATATATTTT
TRBJ2-1 - TRBV4-1 - CASRQGLGDEQFF TGCGCCAGCAGACAAGGGCTGGGGGATGAGCAGTTCTTC
TRBJ1-1 - TRBV30 - CAWTNYPGRDGHTEAFF TGTGCCTGGACTAACTATCCCGGTCGGGACGGACACACTGAAGCTTTCTTT
TRBJ2-7 once TRBV5-1 - CASSFQGSYEQYF TGCGCCAGCAGCTTTCAGGGTTCCTACGAGCAGTACTTC
TRBJ2-3 few TRBV29-1 - CSTRVSDTQYF TGCAGCACAAGGGTTTCAGATACGCAGTATTTT
TRBJ2-7 - TRBV19 TRBD2 CASSLLAGEWDEQYF TGTGCCAGTAGCCTTTTAGCGGGAGAGTGGGACGAGCAGTACTTC
TRBJ1-4 - TRBV27 - CAGPVTGTNEKLFF TGTGCCGGGCCAGTTACCGGAACTAATGAAAAACTGTTTTTT
TRBJ2-3 - TRBV4-2 TRBD2 CASSQPVPGLAAYTDTQYF TGTGCCAGCAGCCAACCAGTTCCGGGACTAGCGGCATACACAGATACGCAGTATTTT
TRBJ1-5 - TRBV4-1 TRBD1 CASSLRQGNQPQHF TGCGCCAGCAGCCTCCGACAGGGGAACCAGCCCCAGCATTTT
TRBJ1-1 - TRBV5-4 - CASSWEGGGTTEAFF TGTGCCAGCAGCTGGGAGGGAGGAGGTACCACTGAAGCTTTCTTT
TRBJ2-2 - TRBV19 TRBD1 CASSTGTGFTGELFF TGTGCCAGTAGTACTGGGACAGGGTTCACCGGGGAGCTGTTTTTT
TRBJ2-3 - TRBV15 - CATSRDGDYTDTQYF TGTGCCACCAGCAGAGACGGAGACTACACAGATACGCAGTATTTT
TRBJ2-1 - TRBV10-2 TRBD2 CASRTSGRVDEQFF TGCGCCAGCAGAACTAGCGGGAGGGTCGATGAGCAGTTCTTC
TRBJ1-1 - TRBV7-9 - CASVQVPPEAFF TGTGCCAGCGTGCAGGTGCCCCCAGAAGCTTTCTTT
TRBJ2-5 - TRBV5-1 TRBD2 CASSLATSDQETQYF TGCGCCAGCAGCTTGGCGACTAGCGACCAAGAGACCCAGTACTTC